This record looks at one T cell receptor beta chain sequence and its context. This sample is part of a study of shared clonotypes between healthy human individuals. With 2 bases removed from V and 3 bases from J, the gap between germline ends came to 20 bases. CDR1 MNHNS and CDR2 SASEGT come from the germline V gene. The CDR3 is 19 amino acids. Clones were sequenced by immunoSEQ multiplex PCR, and TCRdb holds only the in-frame ones, with some missing. The repertoire holds millions of clones, with just over 90% as singletons. V is TRBV6-1 and J is TRBJ2-6, with D possibly TRBD2 on 7 matching bases. The receptor's source is a man between 18 and 35 years old in good health. The sequencing input was naive CD4+ T cells sorted from blood. Subset meaning: CD45RA+ positively selected. The CDR3 loop reads CASSEMFLGGALGANVLTF. The CDR3 DNA reads TGTGCCAGCAGTGAAATGTTCTTGGGGGGGGCGCTTGGGGCCAACGTCCTGACTTTC.